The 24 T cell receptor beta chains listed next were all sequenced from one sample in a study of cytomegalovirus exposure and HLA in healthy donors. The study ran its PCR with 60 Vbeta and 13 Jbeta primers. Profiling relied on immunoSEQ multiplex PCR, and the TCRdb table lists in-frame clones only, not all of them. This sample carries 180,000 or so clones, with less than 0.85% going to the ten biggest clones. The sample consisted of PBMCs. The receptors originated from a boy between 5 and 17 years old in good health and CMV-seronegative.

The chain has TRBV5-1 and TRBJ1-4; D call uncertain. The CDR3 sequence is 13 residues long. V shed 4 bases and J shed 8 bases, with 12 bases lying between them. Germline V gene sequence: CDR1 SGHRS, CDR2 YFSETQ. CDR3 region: CASSLDDSEKLFF. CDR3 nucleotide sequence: TGCGCCAGCAGCCTTGACGATAGCGAAAAACTGTTTTTT.

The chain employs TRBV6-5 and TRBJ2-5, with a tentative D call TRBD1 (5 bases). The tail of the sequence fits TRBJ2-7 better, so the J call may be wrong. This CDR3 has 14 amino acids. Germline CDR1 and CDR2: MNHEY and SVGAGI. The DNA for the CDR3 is TGTGCCAGCAAGAGGACATCCAGCTCCTACGAGCAGTACTTC. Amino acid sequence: CASKRTSSSYEQYF.

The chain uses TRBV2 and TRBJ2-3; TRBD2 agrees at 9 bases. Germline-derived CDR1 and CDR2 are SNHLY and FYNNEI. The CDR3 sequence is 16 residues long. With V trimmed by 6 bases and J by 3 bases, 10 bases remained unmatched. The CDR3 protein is CASRASGGRMTDTQYF. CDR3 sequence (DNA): TGTGCCAGCAGGGCCAGCGGGGGGAGAATGACAGATACGCAGTATTTT.

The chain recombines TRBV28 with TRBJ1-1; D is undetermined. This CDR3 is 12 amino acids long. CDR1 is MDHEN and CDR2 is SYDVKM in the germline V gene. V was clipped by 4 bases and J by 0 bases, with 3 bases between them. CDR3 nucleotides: TGTGCCAGCAGTTCTATGAACACTGAAGCTTTCTTT. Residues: CASSSMNTEAFF.

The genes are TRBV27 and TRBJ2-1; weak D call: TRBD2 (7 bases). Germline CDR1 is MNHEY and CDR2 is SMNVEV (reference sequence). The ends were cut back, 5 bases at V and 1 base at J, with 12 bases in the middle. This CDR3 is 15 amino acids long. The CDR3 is CASSQEGGSYNEQFF. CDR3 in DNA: TGTGCCAGCAGTCAGGAGGGGGGGTCCTACAATGAGCAGTTCTTC.

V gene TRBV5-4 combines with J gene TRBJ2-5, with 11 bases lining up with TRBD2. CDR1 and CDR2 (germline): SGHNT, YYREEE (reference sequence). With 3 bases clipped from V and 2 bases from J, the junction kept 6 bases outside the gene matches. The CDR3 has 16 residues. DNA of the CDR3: TGTGCCAGCAGCTGGGAACTAGCGGGGGATCAAGAGACCCAGTACTTC. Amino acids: CASSWELAGDQETQYF.

CDR3 bases: TGTGCCAGCGGCCCGGGGGGGAGGACAGATACGCAGTATTTT. Translation: CASGPGGRTDTQYF. The V call is TRBV9, the J call TRBJ2-3; 8 bases are a match to TRBD2. The CDR3 extends over 14 amino acids. The V gene end was trimmed by 7 bases and the J gene end by 3 bases; junction bases not matched to a gene: 7. CDR1 and CDR2 from the germline V gene are SGDLS and YYNGEE.

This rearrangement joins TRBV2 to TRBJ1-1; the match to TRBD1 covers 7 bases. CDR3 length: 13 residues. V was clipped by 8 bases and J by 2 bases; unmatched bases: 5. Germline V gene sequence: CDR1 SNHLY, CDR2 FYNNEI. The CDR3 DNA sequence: TGTGCCAGCCGGAGACAGGGAAACACTGAAGCTTTCTTT. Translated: CASRRQGNTEAFF.

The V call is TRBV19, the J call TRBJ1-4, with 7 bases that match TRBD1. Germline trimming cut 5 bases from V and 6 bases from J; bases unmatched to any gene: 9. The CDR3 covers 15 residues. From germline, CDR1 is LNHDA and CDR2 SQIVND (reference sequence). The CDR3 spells CASSFLRGGDEKLFF. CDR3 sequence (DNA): TGTGCCAGTAGTTTCCTAAGAGGGGGCGATGAAAAACTGTTTTTT.

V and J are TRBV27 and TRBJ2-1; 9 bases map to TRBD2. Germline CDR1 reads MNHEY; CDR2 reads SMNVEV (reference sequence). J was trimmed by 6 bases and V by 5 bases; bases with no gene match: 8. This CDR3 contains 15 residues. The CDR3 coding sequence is TGTGCCAGCAGTCTACTCGGACTAGCGCTCAATGAGCAGTTCTTC. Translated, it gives CASSLLGLALNEQFF.

CDR3 in amino acids: CASSQDGGTGNGYTF. In DNA, the CDR3 is TGTGCCAGCAGCCAAGATGGCGGGACAGGGAATGGCTACACCTTC. The J gene is TRBJ1-2, the V gene TRBV14; the match to TRBD1 covers 9 bases. The CDR3 extends over 15 amino acids. V was clipped by 0 bases and J by 6 bases; unmatched bases: 5. Germline lookup yields CDR1 SGHDN and CDR2 FVKESK.

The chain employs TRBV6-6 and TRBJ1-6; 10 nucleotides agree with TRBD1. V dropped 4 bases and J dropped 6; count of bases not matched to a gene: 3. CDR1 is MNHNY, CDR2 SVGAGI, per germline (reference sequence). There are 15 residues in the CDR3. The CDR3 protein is CASSSGQGVNSPLHF. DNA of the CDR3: TGTGCCAGCAGTTCCGGACAGGGGGTTAATTCACCCCTCCACTTT.

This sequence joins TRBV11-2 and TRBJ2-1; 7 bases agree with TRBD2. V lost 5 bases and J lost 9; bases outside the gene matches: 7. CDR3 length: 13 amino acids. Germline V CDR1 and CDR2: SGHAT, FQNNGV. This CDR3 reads CASSRRLAFEQFF. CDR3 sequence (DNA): TGTGCCAGCAGCCGGCGACTAGCTTTTGAGCAGTTCTTC.

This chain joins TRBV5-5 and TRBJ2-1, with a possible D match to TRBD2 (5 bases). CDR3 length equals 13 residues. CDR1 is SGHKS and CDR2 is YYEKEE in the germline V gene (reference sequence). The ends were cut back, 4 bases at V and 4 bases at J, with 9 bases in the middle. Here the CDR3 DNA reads TGTGCCAGCAGCCCAGGAGGTTACAATGAGCAGTTCTTC. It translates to CASSPGGYNEQFF.

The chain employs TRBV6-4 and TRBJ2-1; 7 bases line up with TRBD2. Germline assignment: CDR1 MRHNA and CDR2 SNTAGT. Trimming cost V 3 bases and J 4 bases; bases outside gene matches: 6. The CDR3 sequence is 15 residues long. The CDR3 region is CASSDGSGTYNEQFF. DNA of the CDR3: TGTGCCAGCAGTGATGGCAGCGGGACTTACAATGAGCAGTTCTTC.

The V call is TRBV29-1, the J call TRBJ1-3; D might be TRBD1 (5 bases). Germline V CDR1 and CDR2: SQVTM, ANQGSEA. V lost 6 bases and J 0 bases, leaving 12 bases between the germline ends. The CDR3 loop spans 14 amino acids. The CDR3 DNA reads TGCAGCGTCCTGGACATGGTCTCTGGAAACACCATATATTTT. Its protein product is CSVLDMVSGNTIYF.

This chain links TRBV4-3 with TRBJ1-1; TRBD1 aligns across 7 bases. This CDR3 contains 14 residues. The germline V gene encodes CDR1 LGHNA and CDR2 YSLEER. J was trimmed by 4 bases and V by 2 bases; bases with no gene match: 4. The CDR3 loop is CASSQTGVGTEAFF. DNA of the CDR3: TGCGCCAGCAGCCAAACAGGGGTGGGCACTGAAGCTTTCTTT.

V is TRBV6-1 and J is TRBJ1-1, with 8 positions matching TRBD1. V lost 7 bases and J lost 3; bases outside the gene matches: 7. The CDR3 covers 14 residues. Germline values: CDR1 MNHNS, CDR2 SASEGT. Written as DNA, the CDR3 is TGTGCCAGCAATCCGACAGGGGTATACACTGAAGCTTTCTTT. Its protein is CASNPTGVYTEAFF.

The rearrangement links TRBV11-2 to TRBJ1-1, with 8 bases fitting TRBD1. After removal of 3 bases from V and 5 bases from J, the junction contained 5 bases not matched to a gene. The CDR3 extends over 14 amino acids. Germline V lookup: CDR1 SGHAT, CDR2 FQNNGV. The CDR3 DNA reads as TGTGCCAGCAGCTTGCAGGGGGCGGGGACTGAAGCTTTCTTT. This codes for CASSLQGAGTEAFF.

CDR3 nucleotides: TGTGCCAGCAGCTTAGCGGGCGGGGCGGAGACCCAGTACTTC. Translation: CASSLAGGAETQYF. The V and J genes are TRBV7-6 and TRBJ2-5; D perhaps matches TRBD2 (6 bases). The V and J ends lost 0 bases and 5 bases respectively, with 10 bases between them. CDR3 size: 14 residues. The germline V gene encodes CDR1 SGHVS and CDR2 FNYEAQ.

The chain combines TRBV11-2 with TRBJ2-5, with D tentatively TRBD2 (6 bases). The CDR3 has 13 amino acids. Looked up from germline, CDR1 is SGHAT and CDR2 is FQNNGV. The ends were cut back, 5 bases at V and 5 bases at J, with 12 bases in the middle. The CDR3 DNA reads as TGTGCCAGCAGCCCCTCGGCGGGGGAGACCCAGTACTTC. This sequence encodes CASSPSAGETQYF.

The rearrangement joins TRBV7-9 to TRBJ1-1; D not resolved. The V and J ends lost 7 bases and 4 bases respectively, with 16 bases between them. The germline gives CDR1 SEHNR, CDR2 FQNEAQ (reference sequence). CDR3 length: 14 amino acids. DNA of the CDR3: TGTGCCAGCACCTCCTCTCTGAGGGTCACTGAAGCTTTCTTT. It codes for CASTSSLRVTEAFF. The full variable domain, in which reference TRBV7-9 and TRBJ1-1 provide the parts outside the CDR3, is DTGVSQNPRHKITKRGQNVTFRCDPISEHNRLYWYRQTLGQGPEFLTYFQNEAQLEKSRLLSDRFSAERPKGSFSTLEIQRTEQGDSAMYLCASTSSLRVTEAFFGQGTRLTVV.

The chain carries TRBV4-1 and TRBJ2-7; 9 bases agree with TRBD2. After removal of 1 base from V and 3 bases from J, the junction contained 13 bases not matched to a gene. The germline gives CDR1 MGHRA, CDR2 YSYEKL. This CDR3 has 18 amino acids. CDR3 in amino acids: CASSQVRGGLAGLYEQYF. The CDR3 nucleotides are TGCGCCAGCAGCCAAGTGCGGGGAGGGCTAGCGGGACTCTACGAGCAGTACTTC.

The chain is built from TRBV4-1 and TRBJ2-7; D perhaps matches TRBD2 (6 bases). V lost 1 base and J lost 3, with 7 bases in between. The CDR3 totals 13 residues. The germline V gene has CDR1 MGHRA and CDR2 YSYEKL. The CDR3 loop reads CASSQGGGYEQYF. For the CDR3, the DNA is TGCGCCAGCAGCCAAGGGGGAGGCTACGAGCAGTACTTC.